This TCR beta chain originates from a study of blood T cell repertoires in COVID-19. Study information: COVID-19 samples from acute and convalescent phases originated in the United States, Italy and Spain. T cells, B-cell-depleted T cells, or PBMCs supplied cDNA or gDNA.

Germline CDR1 is MGHRA and CDR2 is YSYEKL. This CDR3 spans 14 amino acids. V was trimmed by 4 bases and J by 8 bases, leaving 17 bases between them. How the authors handled the data: Reference gene primer amplification yielded estimated nucleated cell counts. Sequencing was performed with immunoSEQ multiplex PCR; in TCRdb, only in-frame clones are kept and a portion is missing. V and J calls plus clone size are reproduced from that table; the DNA served to infer D and trimming. The sample lists tens of thousands of clones, approximately 86% occurring once. The genes are TRBV4-1 and TRBJ1-2; D may be TRBD1 (6 bases). Source material: peripheral blood. This TCR derives from a male donor with acute or convalescent COVID-19. The CDR3 here is CASSPLSQGTGYTF. The CDR3 DNA sequence: TGCGCCAGCAGCCCCCTCTCACAGGGAACGGGCTACACCTTC.